This T cell receptor (beta chain) is drawn from a study of cytomegalovirus exposure and HLA in healthy donors. Primers: 60 Vbeta forward and 13 Jbeta reverse. Authors' processing steps: In a later analysis, some 80 million unique TCR beta chains included roughly 11 million shared by two or more donors. Sequencing was performed with immunoSEQ multiplex PCR; in TCRdb, only in-frame clones are kept and a portion is missing. The D gene and trimming were derived from the DNA, and the V and J assignments and clone size from that table. The sample lists tens of thousands of clones; 73% were seen once. Though nominally healthy at sampling, donors likely had unrecorded immune exposures. The CDR3 extends over 15 amino acids. Unmatched junction bases numbered 4, after V lost 5 bases and J lost 0 bases. The germline CDR1 and CDR2 sequences are SEHNR and FQNEAQ (reference sequence).

The rearrangement links TRBV7-9 to TRBJ2-7; TRBD2 matches 10 bases. The sequence derives from a woman aged 40-49 years in good health and CMV-seropositive. The sample comprised PBMCs. CDR3 in amino acids: CASSRGLAVSYEQYF. The CDR3 DNA sequence: TGTGCCAGCAGCCGCGGACTAGCGGTCTCCTACGAGCAGTACTTC.